This passage covers 18 T cell receptor beta chains from one sample sequenced in a study of Graves' ophthalmopathy and Graves' hyperthyroidism. TCR beta CDR3 amplification used RNA transcripts. HTBI primers were used in a first-round RT-PCR, which preceded a second-round multiplex PCR. TCRdb re-called the multiplex PCR reads through MiXCR, storing one row per CDR3 protein. This sample has approximately 540,000 distinct CDR3 sequences, with 39% found just once. Sequenced input: peripheral blood or thyroid tissue (not recorded which). The source of these receptors is an adult man with Graves' hyperthyroidism.

This clonotype was seen at least ten times. The J gene is TRBJ2-2, the V gene TRBV11-2; D unclear. Germline V gives CDR1 SGHAT, CDR2 FQNNGV. The CDR3 is 14 amino acids. With 2 bases removed from V and 8 bases from J, the gap between germline ends came to 12 bases. CDR3 DNA sequence: TGTGCCAGCAGCTTATACCCCCAGTTTGGGGAGCTGTTTTTT. It translates to CASSLYPQFGELFF.

Concerning this clonotype: A much more abundant neighbour one base away suggests this may be a read error. The conserved closing phenylalanine or tryptophan is absent in this CDR3, likely reflecting a read error. This chain uses TRBV20-1 with TRBJ1-3; D is unclear. Germline CDR1 is DFQATT and CDR2 is SNEGSKA (reference sequence). The CDR3 runs to 14 residues. Trimming stripped 1 base from V and 0 bases from J, with 7 bases between. CDR3 in amino acids: CSARGQNSGNTIYV. Here the CDR3 DNA reads TGCAGTGCTAGAGGGCAGAACTCTGGAAACACCATATATGTT.

The J gene is TRBJ1-5, the V gene TRBV7-9, with D possibly TRBD1 on 5 matching bases. CDR3 length: 20 residues. V lost 2 bases to trimming and J lost 6 bases, with 29 bases between them. CDR1 SEHNR and CDR2 FQNEAQ come from the germline V gene (reference sequence). In DNA form, the CDR3 reads TGTGCCAGCAGCTTAAAAGGAGTGAGCGCCGGGAGGGGACGGGGTCAGCCCCAGCATTTT. Its translation: CASSLKGVSAGRGRGQPQHF.

The chain recombines TRBV29-1 with TRBJ1-1; 8 nucleotides align to TRBD1. The length of the CDR3 is 11 residues. Germline lookup yields CDR1 SQVTM and CDR2 ANQGSEA. V lost 4 bases, J lost 8 bases, and 3 bases stayed unmatched. CDR3 loop: CSVVRTGEAFF. The CDR3, as DNA: TGCAGCGTTGTCCGGACAGGGGAAGCTTTCTTT.

The chain couples TRBV20-1 to TRBJ2-7; 8 bases fit TRBD1. V dropped 8 bases and J dropped 1; count of bases not matched to a gene: 10. Per the germline V gene, CDR1 is DFQATT and CDR2 is SNEGSKA (reference sequence). This CDR3 is built from 14 residues. The CDR3 reads CSYTGQGASYEQYF. DNA for the CDR3: TGCAGTTACACAGGACAGGGCGCATCCTACGAGCAGTACTTC.

In regard to this clonotype: A read error is possible here, since a much larger clone lies one base away. The chain has TRBV5-1 and TRBJ1-2; D perhaps matches TRBD1 (5 bases). This CDR3 has 14 amino acids. The germline V gene has CDR1 SGHRS and CDR2 YFSETQ. The CDR3 region is CASSMRGTEYGCTF. Here the CDR3 DNA reads TGCGCCAGCAGCATGCGCGGGACGGAGTATGGCTGCACCTTC.

This clonotype was counted a single time. The rearrangement links TRBV29-1 to TRBJ1-2, with D possibly matching TRBD1 (5 bases). The CDR3 length is 12 residues. In germline, CDR1 is SQVTM, CDR2 ANQGSEA. Deletions cut 6 bases from V and 8 bases from J, with 16 bases between. CDR3 sequence: CSVGGEGWGYTF. CDR3 bases: TGCAGCGTGGGGGGGGAGGGTTGGGGCTACACCTTC.

The chain combines TRBV9 with TRBJ1-1, with TRBD1 matching 11 bases. Germline loops: CDR1 SGDLS, CDR2 YYNGEE. The V gene end was trimmed by 2 bases and the J gene end by 10 bases; junction bases not matched to a gene: 7. The CDR3 is 14 residues long. The CDR3, as DNA: TGTGCCAGCAGCGTCCTGGACAGGGGGCGCATAGCTTTCTTT. As protein: CASSVLDRGRIAFF.

This sequence joins TRBV20-1 and TRBJ2-6; D may be TRBD1 (6 bases). V lost 5 bases, J lost 4 bases, and 18 bases lay in between. Germline assignment: CDR1 DFQATT and CDR2 SNEGSKA (reference sequence). The CDR3 covers 16 residues. CDR3 region: CSAYTPGAAGANVLTF. In DNA form, the CDR3 reads TGCAGTGCTTACACTCCAGGGGCTGCCGGGGCCAACGTCCTGACTTTC.

The CDR3 region is CASSLGIHHSGNTIYF. For the CDR3, the DNA is TGTGCCAGCAGCTTGGGGATTCACCACTCTGGAAACACCATATATTTT. This rearrangement joins TRBV5-8 to TRBJ1-3; D gene unclear. V was shortened by 0 bases and J by 0 bases, with 10 bases between the two germline ends. Germline loops: CDR1 SGHTS, CDR2 YDEGEE. CDR3 length equals 16 residues.

The chain links TRBV28 to TRBJ2-7, with D unresolved. CDR1 is MDHEN, CDR2 SYDVKM, per germline. Trimming took off 7 bases at V and 2 bases at J, with 12 bases between the two ends. CDR3 length equals 13 residues. This CDR3 reads CASTLGPTYEQYF. The CDR3 DNA reads TGTGCCAGCACCCTAGGACCGACCTACGAGCAGTACTTC.

This clonotype has a count of ten or more. The chain links TRBV7-8 to TRBJ2-2; D gene uncertain. The germline V and J ends were trimmed by 1 base and 6 bases, with 9 bases remaining between them. This CDR3 is built from 14 residues. The germline gives CDR1 SGHVS, CDR2 FQNEAQ. The CDR3: CASSLVVLPGELFF. CDR3 DNA: TGTGCCAGCAGCTTAGTAGTTCTTCCCGGGGAGCTGTTTTTT.

With respect to this clonotype: A clone one base away is much larger, so this may be a read error. Given the absence of the conserved phenylalanine or tryptophan at the CDR3 end, a read error is likely. The rearrangement links TRBV2 to TRBJ1-1; D remains unclear. CDR1 is SNHLY and CDR2 is FYNNEI in the germline V gene. This CDR3 is 14 amino acids long. V lost 4 bases and J lost 4, with 13 bases in between. This chain's CDR3 is CASSAGPGGTEAFV. The CDR3 coding sequence is TGTGCCAGCAGTGCCGGGCCCGGCGGCACTGAAGCTTTCGTT.

In its sample, this clonotype was seen many times. The chain carries TRBV5-6 and TRBJ2-5; 9 nucleotides agree with TRBD2. The ends lost 6 bases at V and 3 bases at J; junction bases unmatched: 9. The CDR3 has 15 residues. Germline V gene data show CDR1 as SGHDT and CDR2 as YYEEEE. DNA for the CDR3: TGTGCCAGCACTACTTTCGCTAGCGGGAAAGAGACCCAGTACTTC. Translation gives CASTTFASGKETQYF. The full variable domain, its missing parts supplied by reference TRBV5-6 and TRBJ2-5, is DAGVTQSPTHLIKTRGQQVTLRCSPKSGHDTVSWYQQALGQGPQFIFQYYEEEERQRGNFPDRFSGHQFPNYSSELNVNALLLGDSALYLCASTTFASGKETQYFGPGTRLLVL.

For this clonotype: This clone may be a read error of a much larger clone one base away. The chain couples TRBV19 to TRBJ2-5; 16 bases match TRBD2. Trimming removed 4 bases from V and 5 bases from J; junction bases left unmatched: 7. Germline V CDR1 and CDR2: LNHDA, SQIVND (reference sequence). This CDR3 is 17 amino acids long. CDR3 sequence reads: CASSRGTSGRAWETQYF. In DNA, the CDR3 is TGTGCCAGTAGTAGAGGGACTAGCGGGAGGGCCTGGGAGACCCAGTACTTC. The variable domain in full, completed from reference TRBV19 and TRBJ2-5, reads DGGITQSPKYLFRKEGQNVTLSCEQNLNHDAMYWYRQDPGQGLRLIYYSQIVNDFQKGDIAEGYSVSREKKESFPLTVTSAQKNPTAFYLCASSRGTSGRAWETQYFGPGTRLLVL.

This clonotype was picked up a small number of times. This chain uses TRBV7-6 with TRBJ2-1, with 7 nucleotides matching TRBD1. The CDR3 spans 15 residues. Trimming at V came to 3 bases and at J to 5 bases, leaving 7 bases not matched to a gene. Germline V gene sequence: CDR1 SGHVS, CDR2 FNYEAQ. The CDR3 coding sequence is TGTGCCAGCAGCTTTACAGGGGTCCTAAACAATGAGCAGTTCTTC. Protein: CASSFTGVLNNEQFF.

This clonotype was found many times. The rearrangement joins TRBV28 to TRBJ2-7, with TRBD2 matching over 12 bases. CDR1 is MDHEN and CDR2 is SYDVKM in the germline V gene. The length of the CDR3 is 14 residues. V shed 6 bases and J 4 bases; nucleotides not matched to a gene: 4. CDR3 sequence: CASRWTSGTYEQYF. CDR3 bases: TGTGCCAGCAGATGGACTAGCGGGACGTACGAGCAGTACTTC.

This clonotype was counted many times. The chain employs TRBV6-6 and TRBJ1-1, with D possibly being TRBD1 (5 bases). CDR1 MNHNY and CDR2 SVGAGI come from the germline V gene (reference sequence). Trimming left V 7 bases short and J 0 bases short, with 12 bases between. This CDR3 comprises 14 residues. The CDR3 region is CASTDSYMNTEAFF. The CDR3 DNA reads TGTGCCAGCACCGACAGTTACATGAACACTGAAGCTTTCTTT.